These 19 T cell receptor beta chains share one sample of origin, sequenced in a study of blood T cell repertoires in COVID-19. Sequencing was performed with immunoSEQ multiplex PCR; in TCRdb, only in-frame clones are kept and a portion is missing. The sample lists roughly 160,000 clones; about 86% were seen once. Sequences were obtained from peripheral blood. The receptors come from an older man with active or convalescent COVID-19.

The chain combines TRBV7-2 with TRBJ2-5; TRBD1 aligns across 8 bases. The CDR3 runs to 17 residues. V dropped 5 bases and J dropped 3; count of bases not matched to a gene: 14. The germline CDR1 and CDR2 sequences are SGHTA and FQGNSA. In DNA, the CDR3 is TGTGCCAGCAGCCGCCGTGGCGGGCCAGGGGGCGAAGAGACCCAGTACTTC. Translated: CASSRRGGPGGEETQYF.

V and J are TRBV27 and TRBJ2-7, with D perhaps matching TRBD2 (7 bases). Germline values: CDR1 MNHEY, CDR2 SMNVEV (reference sequence). The CDR3 extends over 13 amino acids. V lost 8 bases, J lost 0 bases, and 11 bases lay in between. Here the CDR3 DNA reads TGTGCCAGCGGAGGGGGGGACTCCTACGAGCAGTACTTC. Its protein is CASGGGDSYEQYF.

The chain uses TRBV7-2 and TRBJ2-5; 7 positions match TRBD2. After removal of 1 base from V and 5 bases from J, the junction contained 7 bases not matched to a gene. The germline gives CDR1 SGHTA, CDR2 FQGNSA. The CDR3 is 15 residues long. CDR3 protein: CASSLEGLLPETQYF. In nucleotides, the CDR3 is TGTGCCAGCAGCTTAGAGGGACTACTCCCTGAGACCCAGTACTTC.

The chain carries TRBV6-5 and TRBJ1-1; possible D gene TRBD1, 6 bases. CDR3 length: 13 residues. Germline V CDR1 and CDR2: MNHEY, SVGAGI. V was clipped by 5 bases and J by 11 bases, with 18 bases between them. CDR3 nucleotides: TGTGCCAGCAGTCCCACAGGGTATCGTCGGGCTTTCTTT. Translating gives CASSPTGYRRAFF.

The chain combines TRBV6-6 with TRBJ1-2; 7 nucleotides align to TRBD1. CDR3 size: 16 residues. J gave up 1 base and V 6 bases, and 11 bases lay outside the gene matches. Germline V lookup: CDR1 MNHNY, CDR2 SVGAGI (reference sequence). The DNA for the CDR3 is TGTGCCAGCAGCCAGGCTAGAGGGACAGATAACTATGGCTACACCTTC. Translating it yields CASSQARGTDNYGYTF.

DNA of the CDR3: TGTGCCATCAGTGAGCATGTGGGCACTCCTAGCAATCAGCCCCAGCATTTT. This sequence encodes CAISEHVGTPSNQPQHF. The chain combines TRBV10-3 with TRBJ1-5; D not certain. The germline V gene has CDR1 ENHRY and CDR2 SYGVKD. The CDR3 is made up of 17 amino acids. Trimming pared 2 bases from V and 0 bases from J, leaving 14 bases between.

Turning to this clone: This same CDR3 is encoded by further DNA sequences in the sample. The chain recombines TRBV5-1 with TRBJ2-2; D possibly corresponds to TRBD2 (6 bases). Germline assignment: CDR1 SGHRS and CDR2 YFSETQ. Trimming took 2 bases from V and 5 from J, leaving 10 bases between them. This CDR3 region has 14 residues. CDR3 in DNA: TGCGCCAGCAGCTTAGCGGGTTGGACCGGGGAGCTGTTTTTT. The encoded protein is CASSLAGWTGELFF.

The chain links TRBV6-2 or TRBV6-3 to TRBJ2-7; TRBD1 matches 9 bases. The CDR3 loop spans 13 amino acids. V gave up 7 bases and J gave up 3 bases; unmatched junction bases: 4. Germline values: CDR1 MNHEY, CDR2 SVGEGT. CDR3 DNA: TGTGCCAGCACCCCGGACAGGGGCTACGAGCAGTACTTC. The encoded protein is CASTPDRGYEQYF.

The CDR3 DNA follows: TGTGCCAGCAGCCCGTGGACAGGGTCGAACACCGGGGAGCTGTTTTTT. Residues: CASSPWTGSNTGELFF. The V and J genes are TRBV3-1 (or the pseudogene TRBV3-2) and TRBJ2-2, with 8 bases identical to TRBD1. Germline assignment: CDR1 LGHDT and CDR2 YNNKEL (reference sequence). The V and J ends lost 4 bases and 0 bases, in that order; junction bases with no gene match: 4. This CDR3 has 16 amino acids.

This sequence joins TRBV20-1 and TRBJ2-7, with D possibly being TRBD2 (6 bases). This CDR3 is built from 11 residues. The V end was cut by 7 bases, the J end by 9 bases, with 16 bases between. Germline assignment: CDR1 DFQATT and CDR2 SNEGSKA (reference sequence). The chain's CDR3 is CSVGREIGQYF. The CDR3 coding sequence is TGCAGTGTTGGCCGGGAGATCGGGCAGTACTTC.

The sample holds a few counts of this clone. The V call is TRBV7-2, the J call TRBJ2-2; TRBD2 matches at 14 bases. CDR1 SGHTA and CDR2 FQGNSA come from the germline V gene. Trimming at V came to 1 base and at J to 7 bases, leaving 5 bases not matched to a gene. CDR3 length equals 17 residues. CDR3 in amino acids: CASSLVGTSGSGGELFF. Written as DNA, the CDR3 is TGTGCCAGCAGCTTAGTGGGGACTAGCGGGAGCGGCGGGGAGCTGTTTTTT.

This clone was seen a few times. The chain employs TRBV5-1 and TRBJ1-1; TRBD1 agrees at 8 bases. Looked up from germline, CDR1 is SGHRS and CDR2 is YFSETQ. This CDR3 has 16 residues. V lost 4 bases and J lost 2; bases outside the gene matches: 10. CDR3 bases: TGCGCCAGCAGCCACGCCTCCGGGACAGGTAACACTGAAGCTTTCTTT. Protein: CASSHASGTGNTEAFF.

The gene calls are TRBV7-2 and TRBJ1-5; maybe TRBD1 (5 bases). CDR1 SGHTA and CDR2 FQGNSA come from the germline V gene. Trimming pared 1 base from V and 7 bases from J, leaving 14 bases between. There are 15 residues in the CDR3. The CDR3 is CASSLGRGQGQPQHF. The CDR3, as DNA: TGTGCCAGCAGCTTAGGGCGGGGTCAGGGCCAGCCCCAGCATTTT.

This clone was picked up one time. V is TRBV5-1 and J is TRBJ2-1; 8 positions match TRBD1. Germline trimming cut 4 bases from V and 4 bases from J; bases unmatched to any gene: 10. This CDR3 region has 16 residues. Germline V CDR1 and CDR2: SGHRS, YFSETQ. CDR3 residues: CASSLAGGVSYNEQFF. The CDR3, as DNA: TGCGCCAGCAGCCTGGCAGGGGGCGTTAGTTACAATGAGCAGTTCTTC.

The rearrangement uses TRBV4-3 and TRBJ2-5; possible D gene TRBD1, 5 bases. CDR1 is LGHNA, CDR2 YSLEER, per germline. V was clipped by 4 bases and J by 2 bases, with 14 bases between them. The CDR3 is 15 amino acids. The DNA of the CDR3 is TGCGCCAGCAGCCTCCGAGCGACAGCTCAAGAGACCCAGTACTTC. Amino acids: CASSLRATAQETQYF.

The rearrangement links TRBV5-6 to TRBJ1-1; possible D gene TRBD1, 5 bases. The CDR3 is 14 residues long. Trimming took 6 bases from V and 0 from J, leaving 12 bases between them. The germline V gene has CDR1 SGHDT and CDR2 YYEEEE. The CDR3 nucleotides are TGTGCCAGCACCAGACAGCTCATGAACACTGAAGCTTTCTTT. Its protein product is CASTRQLMNTEAFF.

V gene TRBV24-1 combines with J gene TRBJ2-5; D gene unclear. The V gene lost 1 base and the J gene lost 5 bases, with 7 bases spanning the gap. The CDR3 runs 13 residues. Looked up from germline, CDR1 is KGHDR and CDR2 is SFDVKD. CDR3 bases: TGTGCCACCAGTGATTTTAACGGGGAGACCCAGTACTTC. It translates to CATSDFNGETQYF.

This clone was seen a few times. This chain links TRBV3-1 (or the pseudogene TRBV3-2) with TRBJ2-3, with 8 positions matching TRBD2. The CDR3 is made up of 15 amino acids. Trimming cost V 2 bases and J 4 bases; bases outside gene matches: 5. The germline V gene encodes CDR1 LGHDT and CDR2 YNNKEL (reference sequence). The CDR3 DNA sequence: TGTGCCAGCAGCCAAAAGCGGGGGAACGCAGATACGCAGTATTTT. Protein: CASSQKRGNADTQYF.

The chain recombines TRBV7-2 with TRBJ2-7, with 8 nucleotides matching TRBD1. In germline, CDR1 is SGHTA, CDR2 FQGNSA. CDR3 length: 16 residues. V lost 5 bases to trimming and J lost 3 bases; unmatched junction nucleotides: 12. The CDR3 region is CASSGELGQGFYEQYF. The DNA of the CDR3 is TGTGCCAGCAGCGGGGAGTTAGGACAGGGATTCTACGAGCAGTACTTC.